This T cell receptor beta chain originates from a study of blood T cells in healthy people across ages. General study results and limits: More naive CD4+ cells and higher diversity marked long-lived donors relative to aged donors.

This clonotype occurred a few times. Its target is unknown. The CDR3 contains 13 residues. V lost 0 bases and J 6 bases, leaving 8 bases between the germline ends. CDR1 GTSNPN and CDR2 SVGIG come from the germline V gene (reference sequence). With a J-beta primer mix and a sample-barcoded 5' primer, a second PCR ran about 7 to 12 cycles. Each cDNA molecule was tagged by a template-switch adaptor that had 12 random nucleotides. Each CDR3 protein gets one entry after TCRdb re-called the 5' RACE reads with MiXCR. This sample has approximately 490,000 distinct CDR3 sequences; around 24% occur once, and the top ten carry around 10%. This sample was shared with a second study, whose subject was T cells of mothers and their children. That report adds: Slightly higher, non-significant overlap characterized related mother-child pairs relative to unrelated pairs.

The chain recombines TRBV30 with TRBJ2-2; possibly TRBD1 or TRBD2 for D (5 bases each). The sequenced sample was blood. The clonotype comes from a boy aged 5-17 years in good health. CDR3 sequence: CAWSVMGAGELFF. CDR3 nucleotides: TGTGCCTGGAGTGTAATGGGGGCCGGGGAGCTGTTTTTT.